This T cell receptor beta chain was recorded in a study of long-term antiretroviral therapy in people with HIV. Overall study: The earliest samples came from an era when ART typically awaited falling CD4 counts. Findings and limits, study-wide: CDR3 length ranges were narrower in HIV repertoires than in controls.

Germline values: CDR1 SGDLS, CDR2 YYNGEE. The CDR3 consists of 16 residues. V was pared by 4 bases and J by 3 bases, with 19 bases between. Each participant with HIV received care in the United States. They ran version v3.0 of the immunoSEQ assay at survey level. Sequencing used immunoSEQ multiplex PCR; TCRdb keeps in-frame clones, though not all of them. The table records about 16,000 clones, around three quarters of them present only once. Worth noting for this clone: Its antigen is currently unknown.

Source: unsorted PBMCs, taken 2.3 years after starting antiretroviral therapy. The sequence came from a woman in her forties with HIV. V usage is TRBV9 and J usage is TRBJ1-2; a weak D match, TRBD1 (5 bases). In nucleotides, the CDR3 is TGTGCCAGCAGCCCCACCGGGACGGGGTCTTACTATGGCTACACCTTC. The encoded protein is CASSPTGTGSYYGYTF.